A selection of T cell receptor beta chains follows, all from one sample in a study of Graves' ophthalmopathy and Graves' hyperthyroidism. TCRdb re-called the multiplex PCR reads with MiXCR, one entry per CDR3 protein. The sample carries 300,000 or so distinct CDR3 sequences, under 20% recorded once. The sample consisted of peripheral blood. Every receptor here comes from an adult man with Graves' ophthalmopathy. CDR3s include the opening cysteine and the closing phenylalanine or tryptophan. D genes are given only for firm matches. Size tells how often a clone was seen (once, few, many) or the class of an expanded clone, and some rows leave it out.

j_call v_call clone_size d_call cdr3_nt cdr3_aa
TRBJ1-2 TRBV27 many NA TGTGCCAGCACTAAAAACCCCCAGGGCTCCTATGGCTACACCTTC CASTKNPQGSYGYTF
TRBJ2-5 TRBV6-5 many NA TGTGCCAGCAGTAACTGGGGGAGGCAGGGCGAGCGAGAGACCCAGTACTTC CASSNWGRQGERETQYF
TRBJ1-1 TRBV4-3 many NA TGCGCCAGCAGCCAAGAGTGGCTCAGGAACACTGAAGCTTTCTTT CASSQEWLRNTEAFF
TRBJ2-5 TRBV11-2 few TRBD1 TGTGCCAGCAGCTTCCACAGGGGGCGGCAAGAGACCCAGTACTTC CASSFHRGRQETQYF
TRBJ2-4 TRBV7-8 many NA TGTGCCAGCAGCTTAAGACCCGAGGGCTTGTACTTC CASSLRPEGLYF
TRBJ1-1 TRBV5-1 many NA TGCGCCAGCAGCTCCGACGGTTCCAAGGACGCTGAAGCTTTCTTT CASSSDGSKDAEAFF
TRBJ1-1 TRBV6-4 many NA TGTGCCAGCAGTCCACCTGCGAGGGCACGCTGGGACACTGAAGCTTTCTTT CASSPPARARWDTEAFF
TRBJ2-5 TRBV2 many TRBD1 TGTGCCAGCAGTGAAGAGGGGGGACAGGGGGTCGAGACCCAGTACTTC CASSEEGGQGVETQYF
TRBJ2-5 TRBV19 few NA TGTGCCAGTGGGATTCAAGAGACCCAGTACTTC CASGIQETQYF
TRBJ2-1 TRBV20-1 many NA TGCAGTGCAAAGGCCGGGGGTTCCTACAATGAGCAGTTCTTC CSAKAGGSYNEQFF
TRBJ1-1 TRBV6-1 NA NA TGTGCCAGCAGGTCAAACAACAGGGTCACTGAAGCTTTCTTT CASRSNNRVTEAFF
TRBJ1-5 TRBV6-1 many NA TGTGCCAGCAGTGATGGCCTTAGCAATCAGCCCCAGCATTTT CASSDGLSNQPQHF
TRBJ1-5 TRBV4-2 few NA TGTGCCAGCAGCCAAGTCAATCAGCCCCAGCATTTT CASSQVNQPQHF
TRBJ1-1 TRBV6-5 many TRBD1 TGTGCCAGCAGTTACTCGGCCAGGGGGCTGACTGAAGCTTTCTTT CASSYSARGLTEAFF
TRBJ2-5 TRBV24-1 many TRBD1 TGTGCCACCAGTGATGGACAGGGGGCATGGGAGACCCAGTACTTC CATSDGQGAWETQYF
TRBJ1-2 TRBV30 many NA TGTGCCTGGAGTAGGGCTCTCGGCTACACCTTC CAWSRALGYTF
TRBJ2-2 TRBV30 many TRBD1 TGTGCCTGGAGGTTTTTTGGGACAGCAAACACCGGGGAGCTGTTTTTT CAWRFFGTANTGELFF
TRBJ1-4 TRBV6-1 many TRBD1 TGTGCCAGCAGCTCCGGGACAGGGCTTAATGAAAAACTGTTTTTT CASSSGTGLNEKLFF
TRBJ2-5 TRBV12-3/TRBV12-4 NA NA TGTGCCAGCAGGGGGGGACAGAAAGAGACCCAGTACTTC CASRGGQKETQYF
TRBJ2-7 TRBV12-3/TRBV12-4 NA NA TGTGCCAGCAGTTTTGGAACTAGTGGGACCTACGAGCAGTGCTTC CASSFGTSGTYEQCF